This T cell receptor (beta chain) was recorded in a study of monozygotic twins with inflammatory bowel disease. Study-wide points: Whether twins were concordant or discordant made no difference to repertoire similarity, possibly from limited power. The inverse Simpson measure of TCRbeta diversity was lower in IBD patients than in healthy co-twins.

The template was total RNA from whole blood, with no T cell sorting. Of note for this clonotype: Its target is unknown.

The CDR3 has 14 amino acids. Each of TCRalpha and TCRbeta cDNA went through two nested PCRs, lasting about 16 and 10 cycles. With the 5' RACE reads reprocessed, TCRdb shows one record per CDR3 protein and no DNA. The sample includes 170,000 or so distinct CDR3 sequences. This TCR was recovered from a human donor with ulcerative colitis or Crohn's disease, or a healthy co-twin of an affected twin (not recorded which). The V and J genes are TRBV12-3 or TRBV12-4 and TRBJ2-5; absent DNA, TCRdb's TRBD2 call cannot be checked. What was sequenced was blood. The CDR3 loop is CASSFGPIQETQYF.